The 4 T cell receptor beta chains below come from one sample, sequenced in a study of blood T cell repertoires in COVID-19. Data came from immunoSEQ multiplex PCR; TCRdb stores just in-frame clones and leaves some out. The sample contains approximately 210,000 clones, about 90% of which appear only once. Specimen: PBMCs or T cells enriched from blood (not recorded which). These receptors originate from a woman between 45 and 60 years old with acute COVID-19.

The rearrangement links TRBV2 to TRBJ1-5, with D unclear. Trimming cost V 3 bases and J 5 bases, with 8 bases left between them. CDR3 size: 13 residues. Germline V gene sequence: CDR1 SNHLY, CDR2 FYNNEI. CDR3 region: CASSDQNYQPQHF. CDR3 DNA sequence: TGTGCCAGCAGTGATCAAAATTATCAGCCCCAGCATTTT.

This clone was found a few times. The chain employs TRBV10-1 and TRBJ1-5; a weak D match, TRBD1 (6 bases). Between the trimmed V and J ends, which lost 2 bases and 2 bases, there was a span of 13 bases. Germline V CDR1 and CDR2: WNHNN, SYGVQD (reference sequence). CDR3 length: 16 amino acids. The CDR3 is CASSEDRSVCNQPQHF. The CDR3 nucleotides read TGCGCCAGCAGTGAGGACAGGTCGGTGTGCAATCAGCCCCAGCATTTT.

The chain combines TRBV29-1 with TRBJ2-4, with D tentatively TRBD2 (7 bases). The CDR3 has 17 residues. The ends were cut back, 5 bases at V and 3 bases at J, with 23 bases in the middle. Germline CDR1 is SQVTM and CDR2 is ANQGSEA. The CDR3 region has the DNA TGCAGCGTTTCCCCCCCCCGGGGGGCAGGTGGCAAAAACATTCAGTACTTC. Amino acids: CSVSPPRGAGGKNIQYF.

This clone has only a few counts. The chain has TRBV20-1 and TRBJ2-1, with D possibly TRBD1 on 6 matching bases. In germline, CDR1 is DFQATT, CDR2 SNEGSKA (reference sequence). CDR3 length equals 11 residues. CDR3 sequence reads: CSLRQAREQFF. In DNA form, the CDR3 reads TGCAGCCTGAGACAGGCCCGGGAGCAGTTCTTC.